This TCR beta chain emerged from a study of T cell responses to AZD1222 COVID-19 vaccine. With 5 bases clipped from V and 4 bases from J, the junction kept 13 bases outside the gene matches. Looked up from germline, CDR1 is SGHTA and CDR2 is FQGNSA. The CDR3 is made up of 18 amino acids. TCRdb keeps only in-frame clones here, not all; method: immunoSEQ multiplex PCR. The table lists under 70,000 clones, around four fifths of them singletons. This clone was counted between two and nine times. The chain employs TRBV7-2 and TRBJ2-6, with TRBD2 matching over 8 bases. This clonotype was obtained from an adult in good health. The sample in question was peripheral blood, obtained on day 0 of AZD1222 vaccination. CDR3 nucleotides: TGTGCCAGCAGCAGTCAACCGGGGGGGCTCTCCGGGGCCAACGTCCTGACTTTC. Its protein is CASSSQPGGLSGANVLTF.